This T cell receptor (beta chain) was captured by sequencing in a study of shared clonotypes between healthy human individuals (dated by TCRdb to the early 2020s). In terms of the full investigation: Two women and a few men aged 18 to 49 years were included in the cohort. To increase sequencing depth and limit assay-specific biases, different laboratories used diverse techniques to prepare libraries and sequence TCR repertoires. For each donor, CD4 naive and CD4 memory were each given three plates, CD8 naive was given two plates, and CD8 memory was given one plate. Per donor, leukapheresis produced somewhere between about 0.94 and 9 billion PBMCs. Blood TCR repertoires of five healthy adults were deeply sequenced to estimate repertoire size and the extent of clonotype sharing between individuals. Results the study describes overall, beyond this receptor: Compared with non-shared clonotypes, the clonotypes found in all four sorted-subset donors had higher generation probabilities. Because the study included a small number of donors, the genetic and exposure-history diversity represented was limited. Rarefaction of sorted-subset datasets indicated incomplete sequencing despite the large sequencing depth. Pairwise subsampling led to the expectation that sequencing depth would affect the degree of clonotype sharing among donors. Sampling was limited to blood, and TCR repertoires in tissue likely differ from TCR repertoires in blood. Naive subsets generally had larger estimated clonotype richness than memory subsets did. Sharing across four donors was observed for approximately 4.6% of naive CD4, less than 4% of naive CD8, over 2% of memory CD4, and around 0.4% of memory CD8 clonotypes.

Healthy HIV-negative adults with no recently reported acute infections or vaccinations were included as donors. Only Caucasian adults living in Nashville, Tennessee, USA were represented among the donors. CD4+ T cells were enriched by magnetic negative selection; naive cells were then positively selected on CD45RA, and the negative fraction formed the memory subset. Blood was obtained by leukapheresis, after which PBMCs were separated by Ficoll-Histopaque density gradient centrifugation and cryopreserved in liquid nitrogen vapor phase. Purity and quantity of every magnetically sorted T cell population were checked by analytical flow cytometry. Each sorted fraction had its genomic DNA isolated and then quantified by UV absorbance on a Nanodrop 2000c. TCR CDR3 regions were amplified from genomic DNA by multiplex PCR using the deep immunoSEQ assay. Extracted genomic DNA from each cell subset was distributed evenly across all wells of several immunoSEQ 96-well plates, and each plate was treated as a replicate. For sorted subsets, each replicate PCR was loaded with roughly 0.2 ug genomic DNA, equivalent to some 31,000 T cell genomes. Purified libraries were quantified with a Qubit 3.0 fluorometer, sized on a Bioanalyzer 2100, and re-quantified with the KAPA Library Quantification kit. A separate single-read 150-cycle Illumina NextSeq 550 flow cell was used to sequence each immunoSEQ 96-well plate. Per the original workflow: Because the immunoSEQ output included only junctional sequences and no quality scores, the filtering could not be the same as the filtering used for full-length reads. To assign V/J genes and CDR3, sequences were annotated using PyIR, a Python wrapper for IgBLAST v1.9, with IMGT germline references. Reads with weak V/J assignments (E-value above 1e-6), missing CDR3, stop codons, out-of-frame junctions, or ambiguous translated residues were removed. V3J clonotypes were defined as sequences sharing the same inferred V gene, J gene, and CDR3 amino acid sequence. Percentage overlap between repertoires was computed as shared unique clonotypes divided by the size of the smaller repertoire. Richness of each repertoire was evaluated using RTK rarefaction, the Chao1 estimator, and Recon v2.1 estimates of unobserved clonotypes. OLGA was used to compute generation probabilities for all TCRbeta clonotypes that the gDNA method yielded from a few donors. Sourced from immuneACCESS, this table was stored by TCRdb with only in-frame sequences that have V and J called. A share of the clones is absent; for the studies checked, an unresolved V gene accounts for under half, and the remainder has no known explanation. V and J calls and clone size are those listed in that table; D and trimming were worked out from the DNA. A total of about 2.4 million clones appear in this sample, around 94% of them only once. In total, the top ten clones hold roughly 0.14% of the sample.

Comment on this clone: Its specific antigen is unknown. Per-nucleotide qualities are absent, and no much larger clonotype sits a single base away.

The sequenced sample consisted of naive CD4+ T cells sorted from blood. Explained via the paper, the cell subset or site label denotes: CD45RA+ positively selected. The receptor comes from a man between 18 and 29 years old in good health.

The CDR3 sequence is CAWSPWDNEQFF. The nucleotide sequence reads TGTGCCTGGAGTCCCTGGGACAATGAGCAGTTCTTC. The sequence links TRBV30 to TRBJ2-1; no confident D gene assignment can be made. The junction shows trimming of 2 bases on V and 5 bases on J, plus 7 bases between the germline ends. The germline V gene (reference sequence) sets CDR1 to GTSNPN and CDR2 to SVGIG. Spanning cysteine to phenylalanine, the CDR3 consists of 12 amino acids. Just the 36-base CDR3 DNA is kept, in frame starting at base 1.